Below, one T cell receptor (beta chain) is given with its context. This sample was included in a study of shared T cell receptors in the human thymus. Trimming shortened V by 4 bases and J by 3 bases, and 17 bases separated the two germline ends. Per germline, CDR1 LNHDA and CDR2 SQIVND (reference sequence). The CDR3 consists of 16 residues. The repertoire was sequenced with immunoSEQ multiplex PCR; TCRdb's copy has only in-frame clones and lacks some. The profile shows hundreds of thousands of clones, approximately 88% of them singletons. Another study also made use of these data, one on human thymus T cells. That work states: Those donating were healthy Finnish infants in corrective surgery for congenital heart defects. Corrective heart surgery yielded the resections from which the thymus tissue came. Both thymic and peripheral blood repertoires showed apparently biased V and J usage. Related research described strongly overlapping thymic repertoires in unrelated people.

Specimen: thymocytes. The receptor was isolated from a boy less than two years old with a congenital heart defect. V gene TRBV19 combines with J gene TRBJ2-3; possibly TRBD1 for D (7 bases). The CDR3 reads CASSRRDSSNTDTQYF. As DNA, the CDR3 is TGTGCCAGTAGTAGGCGGGACAGCTCTAATACAGATACGCAGTATTTT.